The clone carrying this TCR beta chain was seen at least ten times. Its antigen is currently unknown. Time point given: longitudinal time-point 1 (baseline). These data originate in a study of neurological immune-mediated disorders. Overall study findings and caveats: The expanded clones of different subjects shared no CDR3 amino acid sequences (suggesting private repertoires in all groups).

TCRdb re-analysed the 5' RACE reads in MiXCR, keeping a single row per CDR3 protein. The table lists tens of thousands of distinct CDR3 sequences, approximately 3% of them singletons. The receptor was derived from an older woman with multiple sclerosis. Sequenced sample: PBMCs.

CDR3 nucleotide sequence: TGTGCCAGCAGCTTGTTTAGCGGGGCGTCTGGCACAGATACGCAGTATTTT. Protein: CASSLFSGASGTDTQYF. V gene TRBV5-5 combines with J gene TRBJ2-3, with TRBD2 matching over 8 bases. CDR1 and CDR2 (germline): SGHKS, YYEKEE (reference sequence). This CDR3 has 17 residues. V shed 1 base and J 1 base; nucleotides not matched to a gene: 8.